Described below is a single TCR beta chain sequence and its context. Trimming stripped 0 bases from V and 4 bases from J, with 9 bases between. CDR3 length: 14 amino acids. From germline, CDR1 is MNHEY and CDR2 SVGEGT. The record originates from a study of CD8 T cells in ankylosing spondylitis. TCRdb re-derived calls from the 5' RACE reads in MiXCR, one entry per CDR3 protein. The sample holds approximately 140,000 distinct CDR3 sequences, around 43% seen once. The sequence derives from a male donor with ankylosing spondylitis. The V and J genes are TRBV6-2 or TRBV6-3 and TRBJ1-2; D may be TRBD1 (5 bases). The sequenced sample was synovial fluid, either unsorted or a sorted T cell fraction (not recorded which). The CDR3 is CASSYSWTTYGYTF. The CDR3 DNA sequence: TGTGCCAGCAGTTACTCATGGACAACCTATGGCTACACCTTC.